The clone carrying this T cell receptor (beta chain) has only a few counts. No antigen is known for it. These data are taken from a study of post-analysis software for immune sequencing data. Tagging with unique molecular identifiers was a feature of the TCR beta cDNA libraries. The yield from roughly 1 to 10 million T cells was roughly 500,000 cDNA molecules in total. TCRdb itself ran the PCR reads through MiXCR, one entry per CDR3 protein. The sample has hundreds of thousands of distinct CDR3 sequences, 25% to 30% seen once. Study-level results: In patients, TRBV5-6, TRBV5-1 and TRBV20-1 belonged to roughly five TRBV segments found more frequently than in controls.

The CDR3 extends over 16 amino acids. The V segment lost 0 bases and the J segment 1 base; nucleotides outside the gene matches: 2. Germline CDR1 reads LGHNA; CDR2 reads YSLEER. The rearrangement joins TRBV4-3 to TRBJ2-3; 9 bases agree with TRBD1. The TCR comes from a girl between 10 and 17 years old with multiple sclerosis. What was sequenced was blood. The CDR3 reads CASSQEGDRGTDTQYF. In DNA form, the CDR3 reads TGCGCCAGCAGCCAAGAAGGGGACAGGGGCACAGATACGCAGTATTTT.